This TCR beta chain was retrieved from a study of cytomegalovirus exposure and HLA in healthy donors. Overall study: T cells numbering about 180 million yielded more than 100 million unique TCR beta sequences in an earlier analysis. Whole-study findings and limits: CMV serostatus was the only immune exposure information that was available. Later findings reportedly placed an Asian-associated ancestry cluster below the roughly 700-donor mean for N-insertions. Across all donors, roughly uniform sequencing depth was an assumption of the presence/absence analyses.

With respect to this clone: Its antigen is undetermined.

Both 60 Vbeta primers and 13 Jbeta primers went into the PCR. Using immunoSEQ multiplex PCR, the repertoire was profiled, and TCRdb retains in-frame clones only, with some absent. The sample holds about 130,000 clones; around 83% are singletons and the top ten take over 0.95%. This CDR3 region has 15 residues. Germline CDR1 is PRHDT and CDR2 is FYEKMQ (reference sequence). Trimming pared 0 bases from V and 8 bases from J, leaving 16 bases between. The sequence came from a girl under 10 years old in good health and CMV-seronegative. V usage is TRBV13 and J usage is TRBJ1-2; D possibly corresponds to TRBD1 (5 bases). The sample comprised PBMCs. The CDR3 loop is CASSLGLRGVGGYTF. In DNA form, the CDR3 reads TGTGCCAGCAGCTTAGGCCTCCGGGGGGTTGGGGGCTACACCTTC.